This T cell receptor beta chain was identified during a study of blood T cell repertoires in COVID-19. Study overall: Sources were T cells, B-cell-depleted T cells, or PBMCs; the material itself was cDNA or gDNA.

This clone was detected once. The protocol was immunoSEQ multiplex PCR, while the TCRdb copy is restricted to in-frame clones and leaves out a portion. The sample lists 60,000 to 100,000 clones; about 90% were seen once. V was cut by 8 bases and J by 0 bases, with 11 bases left in between. Looked up from germline, CDR1 is MNHEY and CDR2 is SVGAGI. This CDR3 is built from 13 residues. V and J are TRBV6-5 and TRBJ2-7; perhaps TRBD2 as D (6 bases). The receptor was derived from a man aged 50 or older with active COVID-19. Sequenced sample: peripheral blood. CDR3 sequence (DNA): TGTGCCAGCCGAGCGGGCGACTCCTACGAGCAGTACTTC. It translates to CASRAGDSYEQYF.